The T cell receptor (beta chain) described here comes from a study of blood T cell repertoires in COVID-19. Study-level background: COVID-19 samples collected from the United States, Italy and Spain covered acute and convalescent phases. Sample material is recorded as cDNA or gDNA derived from T cells, B-cell-depleted T cells, or PBMCs.

In the source study's methods: Researchers report that nucleated cell counts were estimated from reference gene primer amplification. Sequencing used immunoSEQ multiplex PCR; TCRdb keeps in-frame clones, though not all of them. Clone size and V and J calls were adopted from that table, with D and trimming inferred from the DNA. The sample includes roughly 130,000 clones, about 80% of them seen just once. CDR3 size: 15 residues. Germline V lookup: CDR1 MNHEY, CDR2 SVGAGI. Trimming cost V 7 bases and J 5 bases; bases outside gene matches: 11. The source is a man aged 55 to 70 with acute or convalescent COVID-19. The V gene is TRBV6-5, the J gene TRBJ2-1; 7 bases agree with TRBD1. The sample comprised peripheral blood. The CDR3 DNA follows: TGTGCCAGCACCACCGGGGACAGCCCCAACAATGAGCAGTTCTTC. Translation gives CASTTGDSPNNEQFF.